Listed here are 29 T cell receptor beta chains from one sample, sequenced in a study of blood T cell repertoires in COVID-19. The repertoire was sequenced with immunoSEQ multiplex PCR; TCRdb's copy has only in-frame clones and lacks some. The sample consists of 170,000 or so clones, approximately 90% of them appearing once. The sample comprised peripheral blood. The receptor source for this set is an older woman with COVID-19, enrolled during active disease.

With respect to this clone: The junction departs from the called germline gene at one end, perhaps through a read error. The chain has TRBV5-6 and TRBJ1-4; D perhaps matches TRBD1 (5 bases). CDR3 length: 15 residues. Germline V CDR1 and CDR2: SGHDT, YYEEEE. CDR3 DNA sequence: TGTGCCAGCAGATTGGGGGGAGCAACTAATGAAAAACTGTTTTTT. It specifies CASRLGGATNEKLFF.

V and J are TRBV5-1 and TRBJ2-1; tentatively, D is TRBD2 (6 bases). Per germline, CDR1 SGHRS and CDR2 YFSETQ. V was clipped by 4 bases and J by 8 bases, with 7 bases between them. The CDR3 length is 11 residues. The CDR3 sequence is CASSREYEQFF. The CDR3 DNA sequence: TGCGCCAGCAGCCGGGAGTATGAGCAGTTCTTC.

This clone occurred once. The gene calls are TRBV18 and TRBJ2-1; D not certain. Per germline, CDR1 KGHSH and CDR2 LQKENI. V was pared by 6 bases and J by 10 bases, with 25 bases between. The CDR3 runs 16 residues. The CDR3 protein is CASSPSEGGPSGEQFF. CDR3 DNA sequence: TGTGCCAGCTCCCCATCCGAAGGCGGCCCAAGTGGAGAGCAGTTCTTC.

DNA of the CDR3: TGTGCCAGCAGCTTTGGTAGCTCCTACGAGCAGTACTTC. Amino acids: CASSFGSSYEQYF. V usage is TRBV7-2 and J usage is TRBJ2-7; D gene ambiguous. The CDR3 runs 13 residues. CDR1 is SGHTA and CDR2 is FQGNSA in the germline V gene. Trimming shortened V by 3 bases and J by 0 bases, and 6 bases separated the two germline ends.

This chain joins TRBV5-1 and TRBJ1-3, with a tentative D call TRBD1 (6 bases). This CDR3 is built from 16 residues. Per germline, CDR1 SGHRS and CDR2 YFSETQ. Trimming left V 2 bases short and J 1 base short, with 13 bases between. The CDR3 here is CASSFQGIRSGNTIYF. The CDR3 coding sequence is TGCGCCAGCAGCTTCCAGGGGATTAGGTCTGGAAACACCATATATTTT.

The V call is TRBV7-2, the J call TRBJ1-2; 7 bases are shared with TRBD1. With 5 bases clipped from V and 4 bases from J, the junction kept 4 bases outside the gene matches. Germline V gene sequence: CDR1 SGHTA, CDR2 FQGNSA. This CDR3 has 13 amino acids. CDR3 DNA: TGTGCCAGCAGCAAAACAGGGGCCTATGGCTACACCTTC. It codes for CASSKTGAYGYTF.

CDR3 nucleotides: TGTGCCAGCAGCCCCCAGGGGGATGGCTACACCTTC. Amino acids: CASSPQGDGYTF. The rearrangement uses TRBV5-6 and TRBJ1-2; the match to TRBD1 covers 7 bases. The CDR3 has 12 residues. The trim removed 4 bases at V and 6 bases at J, leaving 3 bases unmatched. The germline CDR1 and CDR2 sequences are SGHDT and YYEEEE.

The chain recombines TRBV19 with TRBJ1-2; 10 nucleotides line up with TRBD1. This CDR3 is 16 amino acids long. The J segment lost 0 bases and the V segment lost 7 bases, leaving 8 bases of the junction unmatched. CDR1 is LNHDA and CDR2 is SQIVND in the germline V gene (reference sequence). The CDR3 coding sequence is TGTGCCAGTACCAAGGACAGGGGGAGAGCTAACTATGGCTACACCTTC. Protein: CASTKDRGRANYGYTF. Together with reference TRBV19 and TRBJ1-2, the CDR3 gives the full variable domain: DGGITQSPKYLFRKEGQNVTLSCEQNLNHDAMYWYRQDPGQGLRLIYYSQIVNDFQKGDIAEGYSVSREKKESFPLTVTSAQKNPTAFYLCASTKDRGRANYGYTFGSGTRLTVV.

The rearrangement links TRBV28 to TRBJ2-4, with a weak D call TRBD1 (6 bases). Germline assignment: CDR1 MDHEN and CDR2 SYDVKM. This CDR3 contains 16 residues. Trimming stripped 4 bases from V and 2 bases from J, with 15 bases between. The DNA for the CDR3 is TGTGCCAGCAGTTACCGGGACACTTTATCCAAAAACATTCAGTACTTC. Residues: CASSYRDTLSKNIQYF. Drawing the rest from reference TRBV28 and TRBJ2-4, the complete variable domain is DVKVTQSSRYLVKRTGEKVFLECVQDMDHENMFWYRQDPGLGLRLIYFSYDVKMKEKGDIPEGYSVSREKKERFSLILESASTNQTSMYLCASSYRDTLSKNIQYFGAGTRLSVL.

The chain couples TRBV6-5 to TRBJ1-2; 10 nucleotides agree with TRBD1. The V gene end was trimmed by 5 bases and the J gene end by 8 bases; junction bases not matched to a gene: 5. The CDR3 is 13 amino acids. Germline values: CDR1 MNHEY, CDR2 SVGAGI. CDR3 nucleotides: TGTGCCAGCAGTACTACGACAGGGGGCGGCTACACCTTC. Encoded protein: CASSTTTGGGYTF.

V usage is TRBV6-6 and J usage is TRBJ2-7; TRBD1 is a possible D gene (7 bases). The germline V gene encodes CDR1 MNHNY and CDR2 SVGAGI (reference sequence). The V end was cut by 10 bases, the J end by 2 bases, with 15 bases between. This CDR3 region has 13 residues. The CDR3 DNA follows: TGTGCCACCCGGCAGGGGGGACCCTACGAGCAGTACTTC. Amino acids: CATRQGGPYEQYF.

The gene calls are TRBV4-1 and TRBJ1-6, with 7 nucleotides matching TRBD1. Germline lookup yields CDR1 MGHRA and CDR2 YSYEKL. This CDR3 has 16 residues. Trimming took 1 base from V and 7 from J; bases not matched to a gene: 7. CDR3 protein: CASSQGVGRGNSPLHF. The CDR3 DNA is TGCGCCAGCAGCCAAGGGGTCGGCAGGGGGAATTCACCCCTCCACTTT.

J is TRBJ2-1 and V is TRBV4-2, with D maybe TRBD1 (5 bases). Germline CDR1 is LGHNA and CDR2 is YNFKEQ. The CDR3 extends over 12 amino acids. The germline V and J ends were trimmed by 4 bases and 7 bases, with 8 bases remaining between them. In nucleotides, the CDR3 is TGTGCCAGCAGCCCCCAGGGAAATGAGCAGTTCTTC. As protein: CASSPQGNEQFF.

The chain carries TRBV6-5 and TRBJ2-7; a possible D gene is TRBD1 (5 bases). Between the trimmed V and J ends, which lost 0 bases and 5 bases, there was a span of 11 bases. The CDR3 covers 14 residues. CDR1 is MNHEY and CDR2 is SVGAGI in the germline V gene. CDR3 coding DNA: TGTGCCAGCAGTTACTCACCTTCCAGGGACGAGCAGTACTTC. Protein sequence: CASSYSPSRDEQYF.

This clone showed up just once. This sequence joins TRBV29-1 and TRBJ2-7, with TRBD1 matching over 10 bases. V gave up 8 bases and J gave up 2 bases; unmatched junction bases: 6. The germline V gene has CDR1 SQVTM and CDR2 ANQGSEA. The CDR3 runs 13 residues. The CDR3 DNA reads as TGCAGCACAACCGGGACAGGGGCCTACGAGCAGTACTTC. This sequence encodes CSTTGTGAYEQYF.

V gene TRBV6-5 combines with J gene TRBJ1-2, with D possibly TRBD1 on 6 matching bases. Germline V gene data show CDR1 as MNHEY and CDR2 as SVGAGI. The CDR3 runs 13 residues. The V and J ends lost 6 bases and 2 bases respectively, with 10 bases between them. The CDR3 nucleotides are TGTGCCAGCAGAAGGGACAAGAACTATGGCTACACCTTC. It codes for CASRRDKNYGYTF.

The chain carries TRBV11-2 and TRBJ2-7, with D perhaps matching TRBD2 (6 bases). With 6 bases removed from V and 4 bases from J, the gap between germline ends came to 22 bases. This CDR3 is 16 amino acids long. The germline gives CDR1 SGHAT, CDR2 FQNNGV. CDR3 DNA sequence: TGTGCCAGCAGTCCCGGGGTGGGGGGAGGAATGTACGAGCAGTACTTC. Protein sequence: CASSPGVGGGMYEQYF.

The chain combines TRBV7-3 with TRBJ1-2; possible D gene TRBD1, 5 bases. In germline, CDR1 is SGHTA, CDR2 FQGTGA. The CDR3 consists of 18 residues. Between the trimmed V and J ends, which lost 0 bases and 4 bases, there was a span of 21 bases. This chain's CDR3 is CASSLTVSLSGDGYGYTF. The CDR3 region has the DNA TGTGCCAGCAGCTTAACGGTTTCACTATCGGGGGATGGCTATGGCTACACCTTC.

The rearrangement links TRBV7-3 to TRBJ2-3; tentatively, D is TRBD1 (6 bases). In germline, CDR1 is SGHTA, CDR2 FQGTGA. The CDR3 is made up of 11 amino acids. With 4 bases removed from V and 11 bases from J, the gap between germline ends came to 10 bases. The CDR3 region is CASSSGAGQYF. For the CDR3, the DNA is TGTGCCAGCAGCTCAGGGGCAGGGCAGTATTTT.

This clone was observed a single time. V gene TRBV3-1 (or the pseudogene TRBV3-2) combines with J gene TRBJ1-3; TRBD1 might be the D (5 bases). Deletions cut 8 bases from V and 1 base from J, with 15 bases between. From germline, CDR1 is LGHDT and CDR2 YNNKEL (reference sequence). This CDR3 spans 15 amino acids. CDR3 region: CASGAGWESGNTIYF. The CDR3 bases are TGTGCCAGCGGAGCAGGGTGGGAATCTGGAAACACCATATATTTT.

The CDR3 nucleotides are TGTGCCAGCAGCGTCCAGGGACTACGGACAGATACGCAGTATTTT. Its protein is CASSVQGLRTDTQYF. This chain links TRBV11-3 with TRBJ2-3; TRBD2 matches 7 bases. Germline lookup yields CDR1 SGHNT and CDR2 YENEEA. This CDR3 contains 15 residues. J lost 3 bases, V lost 5 bases, and 8 bases had no gene match.

The chain joins TRBV11-2 to TRBJ2-7; D unclear. CDR1 and CDR2 from the germline V gene are SGHAT and FQNNGV. V was clipped by 8 bases and J by 0 bases, with 8 bases between them. The CDR3 spans 12 residues. The CDR3 loop is CASGWSSYEQYF. CDR3 bases: TGTGCCAGCGGGTGGAGCTCCTACGAGCAGTACTTC.

The chain couples TRBV12-3 or TRBV12-4 to TRBJ2-7; D might be TRBD2 (5 bases). With 5 bases removed from V and 7 bases from J, the gap between germline ends came to 12 bases. CDR3 length: 12 residues. CDR3 sequence: CASSTRRREQYF. CDR3 DNA sequence: TGTGCCAGCAGTACTCGCCGGAGGGAGCAGTACTTC.

V gene TRBV7-2 combines with J gene TRBJ1-5, with a weak D call TRBD1 (6 bases). V was clipped by 1 base and J by 3 bases, with 10 bases between them. This CDR3 is built from 15 residues. Germline CDR1 is SGHTA and CDR2 is FQGNSA. Here the CDR3 DNA reads TGTGCCAGCAGCTTAGACAGGGCAACCAATCAGCCCCAGCATTTT. This encodes CASSLDRATNQPQHF.

With regard to this clone: The junction departs from germline at one end; a sequencing error may be responsible. This chain connects TRBV12-5 to TRBJ2-1, with a weak D call TRBD2 (6 bases). The germline gives CDR1 LGHNT, CDR2 FRNRAP. The CDR3 is made up of 12 amino acids. CDR3 loop: CASGLNTSPPLF. DNA for the CDR3: TGTGCTAGTGGTCTGAATACTAGCCCCCCGCTCTTC.

The chain has TRBV2 and TRBJ2-1; possibly TRBD2 for D (5 bases). V lost 6 bases and J lost 4, with 7 bases in between. Germline V CDR1 and CDR2: SNHLY, FYNNEI. CDR3 length: 12 amino acids. CDR3 loop: CASRLDYNEQFF. For the CDR3, the DNA is TGTGCCAGCAGACTAGATTACAATGAGCAGTTCTTC.

The J gene is TRBJ1-4, the V gene TRBV3-1 (or the pseudogene TRBV3-2); 7 bases are a match to TRBD1. The CDR3 covers 15 residues. Germline loops: CDR1 LGHDT, CDR2 YNNKEL (reference sequence). V was pared by 2 bases and J by 5 bases, with 5 bases of the junction left unmatched. The CDR3 region has the DNA TGTGCCAGCAGCCAAAGAGGGGGCAGAAATGAAAAACTGTTTTTT. Translating gives CASSQRGGRNEKLFF.

The genes are TRBV6-5 and TRBJ2-6, with TRBD1 as a possible D gene (5 bases). The V gene lost 7 bases and the J gene lost 2 bases, with 6 bases spanning the gap. Germline CDR1 and CDR2: MNHEY and SVGAGI. CDR3 size: 13 residues. As DNA, the CDR3 is TGTGCCAGCAAAGGGGCTGGGGCCAACGTCCTGACTTTC. Protein product: CASKGAGANVLTF.

This clone was seen only a few times. The V call is TRBV6-6, the J call TRBJ1-1, with D uncertain. The germline CDR1 and CDR2 sequences are MNHNY and SVGAGI (reference sequence). The CDR3 sequence is 11 residues long. V was clipped by 5 bases and J by 10 bases, with 11 bases between them. The CDR3 region is CASSTQALAFF. Written as DNA, the CDR3 is TGTGCCAGCAGTACGCAGGCGTTAGCTTTCTTT.